This TCR beta chain was sequenced for a study of cytomegalovirus exposure and HLA in healthy donors. General study points: Testing in vitro showed a few CMV-associated chains specific for CMV antigens. HLA-A and HLA-B allele assignments for most subjects were reportedly predicted accurately using TCR beta sequences.

This clone was detected only a few times. Its antigen is unknown. At one end, the junction sequence differs from germline, possibly due to a read error. Germline CDR1 MDHEN, CDR2 SYDVKM. The CDR3 totals 18 residues. The PCR contained 60 Vbeta and 13 Jbeta primers. Sequencing was performed with immunoSEQ multiplex PCR; in TCRdb, only in-frame clones are kept and a portion is missing. Among over 100,000 clones, around 77% were seen once, and the ten largest hold roughly 3.9%. The chain couples TRBV28 to TRBJ1-1; 11 bases line up with TRBD1. The TCR sequence derives from a male donor in good health and CMV-seropositive. The sequencing sample was made of PBMCs. The CDR3 sequence is CASTNAPWDRGEKWGTLF. DNA of the CDR3: TGTGCCAGCACTAACGCGCCGTGGGACAGGGGGGAAAAATGGGGCACCCTCTTT.